Listed here are 24 T cell receptor beta chains from one sample, sequenced in a study of T cell repertoires in cytomegalovirus infection. Each CDR3 protein is one row after TCRdb ran MiXCR on the reads. The sample holds approximately 120,000 distinct CDR3 sequences, more than 25% seen once. Their specific antigens are unknown. Sequencing used CD8+ T cells from cultured PBMCs, obtained from culture after CMV antigen stimulation. These receptors came from a human donor in good health (CMV status not recorded). Some clones in this sample may be carry-over from other donors' samples.

J is TRBJ2-7 and V is TRBV6-2 or TRBV6-3; 7 positions agree with TRBD1. CDR3 length: 13 residues. V lost 6 bases and J lost 3; bases outside the gene matches: 5. Germline V gene sequence: CDR1 MNHEY, CDR2 SVGEGT. The CDR3 spells CASSHGTDYEQYF. As DNA, the CDR3 is TGTGCCAGCAGCCATGGGACAGACTACGAGCAGTACTTC.

The genes are TRBV12-3 or TRBV12-4 and TRBJ2-7; TRBD2 matches at 7 bases. The CDR3 spans 14 residues. V was clipped by 3 bases and J by 3 bases; unmatched bases: 5. The CDR3 bases are TGTGCCAGCAGTTTCGGCGGGGGTATCTACGAGCAGTACTTC. Protein product: CASSFGGGIYEQYF.

This clonotype was picked up many times. The rearrangement joins TRBV6-4 to TRBJ2-3, with TRBD1 as a possible D gene (5 bases). V lost 6 bases and J 5 bases, leaving 9 bases between the germline ends. Per germline, CDR1 MRHNA and CDR2 SNTAGT. This CDR3 has 12 residues. Here the CDR3 DNA reads TGTGCCAGCAGCGTGGGGCAAGATACGCAGTATTTT. This translates into CASSVGQDTQYF.

V gene TRBV5-6 combines with J gene TRBJ2-3; the match to TRBD1 covers 10 bases. J was trimmed by 2 bases and V by 3 bases; bases with no gene match: 6. The CDR3 spans 16 residues. Germline assignment: CDR1 SGHDT and CDR2 YYEEEE. CDR3 sequence: CASSWDRGVVTDTQYF. CDR3 in DNA: TGTGCCAGCAGCTGGGACAGGGGTGTAGTCACAGATACGCAGTATTTT.

With respect to this clonotype: A read error may be the cause here, since a much bigger clone is one base away. The chain has TRBV4-1 and TRBJ1-1; D remains unclear. V was pared by 1 base and J by 1 base, with 16 bases between. This CDR3 spans 17 amino acids. Germline V gene data show CDR1 as MGHRA and CDR2 as YSYEKL. The CDR3 sequence: CASSQAGYGIRNTEAFF. The CDR3 bases are TGCGCCAGCAGCCAAGCTGGTTATGGGATCCGGAACACTGAAGCTTTCTTT.

This clonotype was seen a handful of times. The V and J genes are TRBV11-2 and TRBJ2-1; D gene unclear. Germline V gene sequence: CDR1 SGHAT, CDR2 FQNNGV. This CDR3 is 14 amino acids long. V was pared by 0 bases and J by 6 bases, with 9 bases between. DNA of the CDR3: TGTGCCAGCAGCTTAGAGGTCGCTCTCAATGAGCAGTTCTTC. Its protein product is CASSLEVALNEQFF.

The chain employs TRBV6-5 and TRBJ2-5, with 7 positions matching TRBD1. The V gene end was trimmed by 0 bases and the J gene end by 4 bases; junction bases not matched to a gene: 14. Germline lookup yields CDR1 MNHEY and CDR2 SVGAGI. CDR3 length equals 18 residues. The CDR3 loop is CASSYSTARVSGGETQYF. The DNA for the CDR3 is TGTGCCAGCAGTTACTCGACGGCGCGGGTCTCAGGGGGAGAGACCCAGTACTTC.

Ten or more counts support this clonotype. The chain links TRBV2 to TRBJ1-1; D gene unclear. V dropped 7 bases and J dropped 0 bases, with 15 bases sitting between them. The CDR3 sequence is 15 residues long. Germline-derived CDR1 and CDR2 are SNHLY and FYNNEI. The CDR3 loop reads CASNTPMVMNTEAFF. CDR3 sequence (DNA): TGTGCCAGCAATACCCCTATGGTAATGAACACTGAAGCTTTCTTT. The whole variable domain, filled in from reference TRBV2 and TRBJ1-1, reads EPEVTQTPSHQVTQMGQEVILRCVPISNHLYFYWYRQILGQKVEFLVSFYNNEISEKSEIFDDQFSVERPDGSNFTLKIRSTKLEDSAMYFCASNTPMVMNTEAFFGQGTRLTVV.

This CDR3 reads CASSARDSEAFF. As DNA, the CDR3 is TGTGCCAGCAGCGCCCGGGACAGTGAAGCTTTCTTT. The chain couples TRBV7-9 to TRBJ1-1, with 7 bases matching TRBD1. The CDR3 has 12 residues. Trimming removed 5 bases from V and 7 bases from J; junction bases left unmatched: 4. Looked up from germline, CDR1 is SEHNR and CDR2 is FQNEAQ (reference sequence).

This chain uses TRBV20-1 with TRBJ2-7; D gene unclear. Between the trimmed V and J ends, which lost 7 bases and 2 bases, there was a span of 12 bases. CDR1 and CDR2 (germline): DFQATT, SNEGSKA (reference sequence). There are 12 residues in the CDR3. CDR3 residues: CSVLPGAYEQYF. The DNA for the CDR3 is TGCAGTGTCCTTCCTGGGGCCTACGAGCAGTACTTC.

This clonotype appeared a few times. The J gene is TRBJ2-7, the V gene TRBV7-9; no reliable D call. V was cut by 4 bases and J by 7 bases, with 11 bases left in between. Germline loops: CDR1 SEHNR, CDR2 FQNEAQ (reference sequence). The CDR3 runs 12 residues. The CDR3 sequence is CASSSNAEEQYF. CDR3 nucleotide sequence: TGTGCCAGCAGCTCTAATGCGGAGGAGCAGTACTTC.

This clonotype was recorded at least ten times. The chain is built from TRBV28 and TRBJ2-1; 7 nucleotides agree with TRBD2. Trimming took 3 bases from V and 4 from J; bases not matched to a gene: 9. Germline CDR1 is MDHEN and CDR2 is SYDVKM. This CDR3 has 16 amino acids. Here the CDR3 reads CASSFEAGAGYNEQFF. The CDR3 bases are TGTGCCAGCAGTTTCGAGGCGGGAGCCGGTTACAATGAGCAGTTCTTC. Full variable domain (outside the CDR3, taken from reference TRBV28 and TRBJ2-1): DVKVTQSSRYLVKRTGEKVFLECVQDMDHENMFWYRQDPGLGLRLIYFSYDVKMKEKGDIPEGYSVSREKKERFSLILESASTNQTSMYLCASSFEAGAGYNEQFFGPGTRLTVL.

This clonotype was seen only a few times. The rearrangement uses TRBV7-2 and TRBJ1-5; 11 nucleotides align to TRBD1. After removal of 5 bases from V and 5 bases from J, the junction contained 2 bases not matched to a gene. The CDR3 extends over 14 amino acids. Per germline, CDR1 SGHTA and CDR2 FQGNSA. The CDR3 DNA follows: TGTGCCAGCAGCCTGGGACAGGGGGATCAGCCCCAGCATTTT. Translating it yields CASSLGQGDQPQHF.

This clonotype was counted many times. This chain links TRBV7-2 with TRBJ2-5; TRBD2 matches 13 bases. This CDR3 is built from 16 residues. Germline V gene sequence: CDR1 SGHTA, CDR2 FQGNSA. The V segment lost 4 bases and the J segment 6 bases; nucleotides outside the gene matches: 8. CDR3 nucleotides: TGTGCCAGCAGCTATTATCTAGGGACTAGCGGGAAGACCCAGTACTTC. It encodes CASSYYLGTSGKTQYF. Based on the CDR3 plus reference TRBV7-2 and TRBJ2-5, the full variable domain is GAGVSQSPSNKVTEKGKDVELRCDPISGHTALYWYRQSLGQGLEFLIYFQGNSAPDKSGLPSDRFSAERTGGSVSTLTIQRTQQEDSAVYLCASSYYLGTSGKTQYFGPGTRLLVL.

The rearrangement joins TRBV27 to TRBJ2-5; no clear D. From germline, CDR1 is MNHEY and CDR2 SMNVEV (reference sequence). The CDR3 consists of 11 residues. Trimming pared 7 bases from V and 5 bases from J, leaving 8 bases between. The CDR3 region has the DNA TGTGCCAGCACCAACGAGGAGACCCAGTACTTC. Its protein is CASTNEETQYF.

A few counts support this clonotype. V gene TRBV12-3 or TRBV12-4 combines with J gene TRBJ2-7; D unresolved. Trimming took off 5 bases at V and 2 bases at J, with 10 bases between the two ends. There are 13 residues in the CDR3. The CDR3 loop is CASSAPSAYEQYF. The CDR3 DNA sequence: TGTGCCAGCAGTGCGCCCAGTGCCTACGAGCAGTACTTC.

The chain employs TRBV4-1 and TRBJ2-1; 10 bases are a match to TRBD1. The CDR3 has 15 residues. Germline V CDR1 and CDR2: MGHRA, YSYEKL. V was pared by 4 bases and J by 6 bases, with 6 bases of the junction left unmatched. The CDR3 bases are TGCGCCAGCAGCCCCCAGCGGACAGGGGGCAATGAGCAGTTCTTC. Its translation is CASSPQRTGGNEQFF.

The chain carries TRBV27 and TRBJ2-5, with 8 bases identical to TRBD1. V trimming: 6 bases; J trimming: 3 bases; junction bases outside the gene matches: 9. This CDR3 is built from 15 residues. Looked up from germline, CDR1 is MNHEY and CDR2 is SMNVEV (reference sequence). CDR3 sequence (DNA): TGTGCCAGCAGCCAAAGGCCGGACAGGGAAGAGACCCAGTACTTC. Amino acids: CASSQRPDREETQYF.

There are many counts of this clonotype. The genes are TRBV27 and TRBJ2-7; 9 bases agree with TRBD2. Germline CDR1 MNHEY, CDR2 SMNVEV (reference sequence). The V segment lost 6 bases and the J segment 2 bases; nucleotides outside the gene matches: 8. This CDR3 is 15 amino acids long. The CDR3 reads CASSLRSGGTYEQYF. The DNA of the CDR3 is TGTGCCAGCAGCCTGAGGAGCGGGGGGACCTACGAGCAGTACTTC.

The chain links TRBV7-6 to TRBJ1-5, with D hard to call. Trimming removed 5 bases from V and 7 bases from J, with 21 bases in between. This CDR3 is built from 16 residues. Per the germline V gene, CDR1 is SGHVS and CDR2 is FNYEAQ. The CDR3 sequence is CASSPGREVSPQPQHF. The CDR3 nucleotides read TGTGCCAGCAGCCCCGGGAGGGAAGTTAGCCCGCAGCCCCAGCATTTT.

Turning to this clonotype: One end of the junction is discordant with germline, which a read error may explain. CDR3 protein: CSVEGPSGANVVTF. CDR3 DNA sequence: TGCAGCGTCGAGGGACCCTCCGGGGCCAACGTCGTGACTTTC. The rearrangement joins TRBV29-1 to TRBJ2-6, with D perhaps given as TRBD1 or TRBD2 (5 bases each). Per the germline V gene, CDR1 is SQVTM and CDR2 is ANQGSEA. CDR3 length: 14 residues.

In its sample, this clonotype was seen once. The V gene is TRBV6-6, the J gene TRBJ2-1; the D is unclear. Germline CDR1 and CDR2: MNHNY and SVGAGI (reference sequence). Trimming took off 2 bases at V and 3 bases at J, with 5 bases between the two ends. There are 13 residues in the CDR3. CDR3 bases: TGTGCCAGCAGTTACCCGGACTACAATGAGCAGTTCTTC. Amino acid sequence: CASSYPDYNEQFF.

This clonotype has ten or more counts. This chain joins TRBV7-2 and TRBJ2-5; D is tentatively TRBD1 or TRBD2 (5 bases each). Germline V gene data show CDR1 as SGHTA and CDR2 as FQGNSA. The CDR3 length is 15 residues. With 3 bases removed from V and 5 bases from J, the gap between germline ends came to 16 bases. The CDR3 loop is CASSFPFLGEETQYF. The CDR3 nucleotides are TGTGCCAGCAGCTTTCCATTTCTGGGGGAGGAGACCCAGTACTTC.

V usage is TRBV6-2 or TRBV6-3 and J usage is TRBJ2-7; 7 bases fit TRBD2. J gave up 3 bases and V 6 bases, and 8 bases lay outside the gene matches. From germline, CDR1 is MNHEY and CDR2 SVGEGT. The CDR3 consists of 14 residues. The CDR3 coding sequence is TGTGCCAGCAGGAGGACTAGACCAGACTACGAGCAGTACTTC. This gives the protein CASRRTRPDYEQYF.